The rows below give T cell receptor beta chains drawn from one sample of a study of blood T cell repertoires in COVID-19. Method: immunoSEQ multiplex PCR; TCRdb's copy keeps in-frame clones and lacks some. The sample has roughly 230,000 clones; 90% are singletons. Sample: peripheral blood. The source of these receptors is a woman aged 60-75 years with COVID-19, enrolled during active disease. Each CDR3 is given with its conserved first and last residue. A D gene is named only where the DNA matches it firmly. Size tells how often a clone was seen (once, few, many) or the class of an expanded clone, and some rows leave it out.

>TRBV4-1|NA|TRBJ1-5|NA
TGCGCCAGCAGCCAAAACACCTTCTACAGGGTCACGGATCAGCCCCAGCATTTT
CASSQNTFYRVTDQPQHF
>TRBV5-1|TRBD1|TRBJ1-4|NA
TGCGCCAGCAGCTCGCGGACAGGGGTTGCAACTAATGAAAAACTGTTTTTT
CASSSRTGVATNEKLFF
>TRBV5-1|TRBD2|TRBJ2-3|NA
TGCGCCAGCGGGGTCGGGACTAGCGGGGTATTTGGCACAGATACGCAGTATTTT
CASGVGTSGVFGTDTQYF
>TRBV7-2|NA|TRBJ2-7|NA
TGTGCCAGCACGGTTGACAGGAGCTCCTACGAGCAGTACTTC
CASTVDRSSYEQYF
>TRBV18|TRBD2|TRBJ2-3|NA
TGTGCCAGCTCCCCTCCGGGGGGGGGAACAGATACGCAGTATTTT
CASSPPGGGTDTQYF
>TRBV5-4|NA|TRBJ1-1|NA
TGTGCCAGCAGCTCCAATTTGGCAGGGGACACTGAAGCTTTCTTT
CASSSNLAGDTEAFF
>TRBV5-1|NA|TRBJ2-3|NA
TGCGCCAGCAGCTGGCAGGGCGGGGGCCCCTCTAGCACAGATACGCAGTATTTT
CASSWQGGGPSSTDTQYF
>TRBV5-6|NA|TRBJ2-1|NA
TGTGCCAGCAGCTTAGCGGGTGAGCAGTTCTTC
CASSLAGEQFF
>TRBV5-1|TRBD2|TRBJ2-3|NA
TGCGCCAGCAGCCATATCGCGGGGGAGCCCACAGATACGCAGTATTTT
CASSHIAGEPTDTQYF
>TRBV7-2|TRBD1|TRBJ1-6|once
TGTGCCAGCAGCTTAGACCGGACAGGATTTTCTTCACCCCTCCACTTT
CASSLDRTGFSSPLHF
>TRBV5-1|TRBD1|TRBJ1-4|NA
TGCGCCAGCACCTCGACAGGGCGAGGTGAAAAACTGTTTTTT
CASTSTGRGEKLFF
>TRBV6-5|NA|TRBJ1-2|NA
TGTGCCAGCAGTTACGAGGGAGTGGACGGCTACACCTTC
CASSYEGVDGYTF
>TRBV5-4|NA|TRBJ2-5|NA
TGTGCCAGCAGCTCGGAGGGAAGGGGCTGGGGGGAGACCCAGTACTTC
CASSSEGRGWGETQYF
>TRBV5-4|NA|TRBJ1-2|NA
TGTGCCAGCAGCTTGGCCAGGGGAAGGCATGGCTACACCTTC
CASSLARGRHGYTF
>TRBV5-1|NA|TRBJ1-2|NA
TGCGCCAGCAGGGCTTTCGACTATGGCTACACCTTC
CASRAFDYGYTF
>TRBV19|NA|TRBJ1-5|NA
TGTGCCAGTAGTATTCAGGGGAAAGCTGACAATCAGCCCCAGCATTTT
CASSIQGKADNQPQHF
>TRBV10-3|TRBD1|TRBJ1-1|once
TGTGCCACCAAGCCCCAGGGGGACCCGAACACTGAAGCTTTCTTT
CATKPQGDPNTEAFF
>TRBV14|NA|TRBJ2-2|NA
TGTGCCAGCGGTGTGGGGGCTAACACCGGGGAGCTGTTTTTT
CASGVGANTGELFF
>TRBV5-6|TRBD1|TRBJ1-5|NA
TGTGCCAGCAGGCGGACAGGAAACAATCAGCCCCAGCATTTT
CASRRTGNNQPQHF
>TRBV4-2|NA|TRBJ2-4|few
TGTGCCAGCAGCCAAGTGGGGACAACCCGGGGGGTTGACATTCAGTACTTC
CASSQVGTTRGVDIQYF
>TRBV4-3|TRBD1|TRBJ1-1|once
TGCGCCAGCAGCCAAGAGACAGGGTATGGTACTGAAGCTTTCTTT
CASSQETGYGTEAFF
>TRBV5-6|NA|TRBJ2-7|NA
TGTGCCAGCAGCTTGGACAGGACAGGACTAACCTACGAGCAGTACTTC
CASSLDRTGLTYEQYF
>TRBV20-1|NA|TRBJ1-2|NA
TGCAGTGCCCTCGGTAGCGGCTACACCTTC
CSALGSGYTF
>TRBV25-1|NA|TRBJ1-1|NA
TGTGCCAGCAGTCCGGGCGACAGAGATGACTTGGGGACTGAAGCTTTCTTT
CASSPGDRDDLGTEAFF
>TRBV25-1|TRBD2|TRBJ2-3|NA
TGTGCCAGCAGTGAATCCGGGACTAGCAGCCTCACGGGGGATACGCAGTATTTT
CASSESGTSSLTGDTQYF
>TRBV18|TRBD2|TRBJ2-7|NA
TGTGCCAGCTCCGAAGGGACTAGCGGGGGGACCTCCTACGAGCAGTACTTC
CASSEGTSGGTSYEQYF
>TRBV7-2|NA|TRBJ1-1|NA
TGTGCCAGCAGCTTTGGCCGTGGGAGGGACCCTGAAGCTTTCTTT
CASSFGRGRDPEAFF
>TRBV3-1/TRBV3-2|NA|TRBJ1-2|NA
TGTGCCAGCAGCTCTGTCAGTGTAAATGGCTACACCTTC
CASSSVSVNGYTF
>TRBV28|TRBD1|TRBJ1-4|NA
TGTGCCAGCAGTTTTGGGACAGGGGTTTCGACTAATGAAAAACTGTTTTTT
CASSFGTGVSTNEKLFF
>TRBV6-5|NA|TRBJ1-2|NA
TGTGCCAGCACCAGAATGTATGGCTACACCTTC
CASTRMYGYTF
>TRBV9|TRBD1|TRBJ1-1|NA
TGTGCCAGCAGCGTAGAGGGACAGGGTAATGAAGCTTTCTTT
CASSVEGQGNEAFF
>TRBV5-1|TRBD1|TRBJ1-5|NA
TGCGCCAGCAGCTTGGCAGGGGACAGTAATCAGCCCCAGCATTTT
CASSLAGDSNQPQHF
>TRBV29-1|TRBD1|TRBJ2-7|NA
TGCAGCGTTGAAGATCGGGGGACAGGGTCCTACGAGCAGTACTTC
CSVEDRGTGSYEQYF
>TRBV2|TRBD1|TRBJ2-2|NA
TGTGCCAGCAGTCAGTCCCGGGACAGGGATAGTCCCGGGGAGCTGTTTTTT
CASSQSRDRDSPGELFF
>TRBV29-1|NA|TRBJ1-2|NA
TGCAGCGTTGAAAAAGGGCAGGGATTGCTTGGCTACACCTTC
CSVEKGQGLLGYTF
>TRBV7-2|TRBD1|TRBJ1-5|NA
TGTGCCAGCAGCCCCTTCAGGCAGGGGGCCAATCAGCCCCAGCATTTT
CASSPFRQGANQPQHF
>TRBV7-3|NA|TRBJ1-5|few
TGTGCCAGCAGCTTAACGGGAGATCAGCCCCAGCATTTT
CASSLTGDQPQHF
>TRBV2|NA|TRBJ2-2|NA
TGTGCCAGCAGTGAAGCCGCGAGGACAACCGGGGAGCTGTTTTTT
CASSEAARTTGELFF
>TRBV7-2|NA|TRBJ1-2|NA
TGTGCCAGCAGCTTATTGACCGGGACGGAGGGGGGCTACACCTTC
CASSLLTGTEGGYTF
>TRBV7-3|NA|TRBJ1-6|few
TGTGCCAGCAGCTGGTCGGGGTCTTCACCCCTCCACTTT
CASSWSGSSPLHF
>TRBV7-9|NA|TRBJ1-2|NA
TGTGCCAGCAGCTTACGGAAAGAGGGGGACTATGGCTACACCTTC
CASSLRKEGDYGYTF
>TRBV6-5|NA|TRBJ1-6|NA
TGTGCCAGCAGTTTAAGAGAGTATAATTCACCCCTCCACTTT
CASSLREYNSPLHF
>TRBV6-5|NA|TRBJ1-6|once
TGTGCCAGCAGCCGGGGTCAGATTAATTCACCCCTCCACTTT
CASSRGQINSPLHF
>TRBV25-1|NA|TRBJ1-4|NA
TGTGCCAGCTCCTACCAGGGGACTAATGAAAAACTGTTTTTT
CASSYQGTNEKLFF
>TRBV6-5|TRBD2|TRBJ2-7|NA
TGTGCCAGCAGCCCGGGGGCGGGGGGTTTCTACGAGCAGTACTTC
CASSPGAGGFYEQYF
>TRBV7-2|TRBD1|TRBJ1-6|NA
TGTGCCAGCAGCTTAGCGTGGCAGGGGGCTTCACCCCTCCACTTT
CASSLAWQGASPLHF
>TRBV18|TRBD1|TRBJ1-1|NA
TGTGCCAGCTCACCACCGACGGGCCAGGGGGGTGAAGCTTTCTTT
CASSPPTGQGGEAFF
>TRBV5-1|NA|TRBJ1-1|NA
TGCGCCAGCAGCTTGGGGGCGAACACTGAAGCTTTCTTT
CASSLGANTEAFF
>TRBV7-9|NA|TRBJ1-2|NA
TGTGCCAGCAGCTTAGACGGGGTTGAGGATTATGGCTACACCTTC
CASSLDGVEDYGYTF